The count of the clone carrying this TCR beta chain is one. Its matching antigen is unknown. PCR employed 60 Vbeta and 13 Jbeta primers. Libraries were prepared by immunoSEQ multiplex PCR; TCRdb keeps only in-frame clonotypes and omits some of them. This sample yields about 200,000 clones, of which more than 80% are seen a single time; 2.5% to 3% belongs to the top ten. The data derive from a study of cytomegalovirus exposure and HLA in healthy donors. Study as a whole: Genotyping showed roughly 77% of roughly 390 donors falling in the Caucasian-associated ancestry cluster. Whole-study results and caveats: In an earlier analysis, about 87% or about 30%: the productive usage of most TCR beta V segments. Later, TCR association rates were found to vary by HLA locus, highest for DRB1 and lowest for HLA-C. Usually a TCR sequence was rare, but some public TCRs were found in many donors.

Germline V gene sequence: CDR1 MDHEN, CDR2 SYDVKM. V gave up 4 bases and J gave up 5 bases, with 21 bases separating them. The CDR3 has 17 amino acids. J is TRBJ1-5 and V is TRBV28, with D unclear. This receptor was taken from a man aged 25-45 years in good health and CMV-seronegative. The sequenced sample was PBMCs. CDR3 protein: CASSSPFLGSIDQPQHF. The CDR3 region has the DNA TGTGCCAGCAGTTCCCCCTTTCTTGGGAGTATCGATCAGCCCCAGCATTTT.